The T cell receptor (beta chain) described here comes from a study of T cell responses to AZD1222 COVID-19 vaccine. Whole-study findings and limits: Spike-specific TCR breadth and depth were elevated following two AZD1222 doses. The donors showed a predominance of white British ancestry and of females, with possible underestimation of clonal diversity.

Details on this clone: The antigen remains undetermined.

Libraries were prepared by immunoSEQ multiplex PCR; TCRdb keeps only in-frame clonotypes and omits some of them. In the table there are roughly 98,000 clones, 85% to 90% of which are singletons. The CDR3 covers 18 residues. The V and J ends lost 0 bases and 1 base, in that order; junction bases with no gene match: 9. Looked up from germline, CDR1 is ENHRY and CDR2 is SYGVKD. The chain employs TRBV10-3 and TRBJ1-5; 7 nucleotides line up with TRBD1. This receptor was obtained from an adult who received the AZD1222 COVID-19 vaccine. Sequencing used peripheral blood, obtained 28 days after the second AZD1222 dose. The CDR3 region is CAISESGATGMSNQPQHF. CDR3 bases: TGTGCCATCAGTGAGTCGGGAGCGACAGGGATGAGCAATCAGCCCCAGCATTTT.